This TCR beta chain was identified during a study of T cell repertoires in cytomegalovirus infection. In the study overall: Recently identified HLA-C-restricted CMV epitopes were used, and well-studied HLA-B-restricted CMV epitopes were used as well. Carrying CMV and the relevant HLA type showed in public TCR beta signatures. Study findings and constraints: Cumulative frequency of public TCR beta families picked out carriers of CMV plus the relevant HLA. It was HLA-C-restricted CMV-specific TCR beta clonotypes that dominated the response ex vivo.

A single record per CDR3 protein comes from TCRdb applying MiXCR to the reads. The sample lists hundreds of thousands of distinct CDR3 sequences; 33% were seen once. The V segment lost 4 bases and the J segment 0 bases; nucleotides outside the gene matches: 8. The CDR3 is 17 amino acids. Germline V CDR1 and CDR2: SGHVS, FQNEAQ. This clonotype has ten or more counts. The antigen is unknown. The chain recombines TRBV7-8 with TRBJ2-1; 8 bases are shared with TRBD1. The clonotype was recovered from a human donor in good health (CMV status not recorded). Some clones in this sample may be carry-over from other donors' samples. Sequencing used cultured PBMCs, obtained from culture after CMV antigen stimulation. In DNA form, the CDR3 reads TGTGCCAGCAGCTCAGGACAGGGCCTAAGCTCCTACAATGAGCAGTTCTTC. Amino acid sequence: CASSSGQGLSSYNEQFF.